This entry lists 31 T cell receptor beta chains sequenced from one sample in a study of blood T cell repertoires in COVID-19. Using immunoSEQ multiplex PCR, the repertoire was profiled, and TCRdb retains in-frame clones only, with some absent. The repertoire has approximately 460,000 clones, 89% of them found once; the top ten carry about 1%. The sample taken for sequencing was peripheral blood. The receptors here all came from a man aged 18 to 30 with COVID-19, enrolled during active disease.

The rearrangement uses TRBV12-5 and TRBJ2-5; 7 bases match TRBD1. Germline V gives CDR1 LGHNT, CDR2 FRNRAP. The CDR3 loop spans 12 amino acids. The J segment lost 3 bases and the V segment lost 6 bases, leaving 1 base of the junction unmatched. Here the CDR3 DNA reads TGTGCTAGTGGCGGGACAGAAGAGACCCAGTACTTC. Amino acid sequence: CASGGTEETQYF.

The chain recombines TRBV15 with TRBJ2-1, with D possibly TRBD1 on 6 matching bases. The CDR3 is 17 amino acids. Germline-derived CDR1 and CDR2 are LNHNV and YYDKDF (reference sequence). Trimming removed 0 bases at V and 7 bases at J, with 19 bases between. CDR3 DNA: TGTGCCACCAGCAGAGATACAAAGCTAGAAAGGGGGAATGAGCAGTTCTTC. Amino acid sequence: CATSRDTKLERGNEQFF.

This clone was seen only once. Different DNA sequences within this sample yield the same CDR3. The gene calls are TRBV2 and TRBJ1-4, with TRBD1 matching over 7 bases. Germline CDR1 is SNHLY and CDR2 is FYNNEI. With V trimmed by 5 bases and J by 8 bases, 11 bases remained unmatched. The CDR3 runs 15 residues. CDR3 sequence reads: CASSPNSGGSEKLFF. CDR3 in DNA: TGTGCCAGCAGTCCAAATTCAGGGGGATCCGAAAAACTGTTTTTT.

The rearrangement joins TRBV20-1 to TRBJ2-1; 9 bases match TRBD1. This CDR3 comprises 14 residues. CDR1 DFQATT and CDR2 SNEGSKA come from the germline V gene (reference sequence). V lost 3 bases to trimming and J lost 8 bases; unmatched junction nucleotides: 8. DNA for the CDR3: TGCAGTGCTAGTTGGGACAGGGATGTTTATGAGCAGTTCTTC. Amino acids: CSASWDRDVYEQFF.

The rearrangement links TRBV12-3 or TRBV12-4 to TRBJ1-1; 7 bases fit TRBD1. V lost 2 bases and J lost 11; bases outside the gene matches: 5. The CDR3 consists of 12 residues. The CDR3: CASSLTDRDAFF. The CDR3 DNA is TGTGCCAGCAGTTTAACAGACAGGGATGCTTTCTTT.

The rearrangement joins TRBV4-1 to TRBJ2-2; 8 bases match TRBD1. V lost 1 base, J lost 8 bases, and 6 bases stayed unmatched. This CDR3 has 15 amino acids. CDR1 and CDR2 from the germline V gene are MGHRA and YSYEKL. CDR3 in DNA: TGCGCCAGCAGCCAAGGACAGGGGACCATGGGGGAGCTGTTTTTT. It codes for CASSQGQGTMGELFF.

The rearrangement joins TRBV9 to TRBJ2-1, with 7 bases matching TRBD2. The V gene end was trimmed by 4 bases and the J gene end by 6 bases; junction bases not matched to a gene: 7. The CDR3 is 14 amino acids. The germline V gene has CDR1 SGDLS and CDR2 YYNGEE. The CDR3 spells CASSPKGGSNEQFF. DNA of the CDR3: TGTGCCAGCAGCCCCAAGGGAGGGAGCAATGAGCAGTTCTTC.

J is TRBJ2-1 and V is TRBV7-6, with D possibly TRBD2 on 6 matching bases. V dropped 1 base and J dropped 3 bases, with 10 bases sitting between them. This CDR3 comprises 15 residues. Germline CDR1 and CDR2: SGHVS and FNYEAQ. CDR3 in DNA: TGTGCCAGCAGCTTAGGGCGGGGAATCTACAATGAGCAGTTCTTC. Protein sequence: CASSLGRGIYNEQFF.

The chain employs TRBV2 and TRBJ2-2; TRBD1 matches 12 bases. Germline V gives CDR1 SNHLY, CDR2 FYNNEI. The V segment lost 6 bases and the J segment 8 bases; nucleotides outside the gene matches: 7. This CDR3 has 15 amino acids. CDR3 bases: TGTGCCAGCAGCACCGGGACAGGGGGCTGGGGGGAGCTGTTTTTT. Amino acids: CASSTGTGGWGELFF.

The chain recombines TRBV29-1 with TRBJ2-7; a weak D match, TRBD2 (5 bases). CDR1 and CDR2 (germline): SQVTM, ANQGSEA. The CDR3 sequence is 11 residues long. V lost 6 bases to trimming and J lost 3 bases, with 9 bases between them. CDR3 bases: TGCAGCGTGCGACGGGACTACGAGCAGTACTTC. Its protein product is CSVRRDYEQYF.

CDR3 sequence reads: CASSLTGWYEQYF. In DNA form, the CDR3 reads TGTGCCAGCAGCTTGACAGGGTGGTACGAGCAGTACTTC. The rearrangement joins TRBV11-2 to TRBJ2-7, with 7 nucleotides matching TRBD1. Germline V CDR1 and CDR2: SGHAT, FQNNGV. J was trimmed by 4 bases and V by 3 bases; bases with no gene match: 3. CDR3 length: 13 amino acids.

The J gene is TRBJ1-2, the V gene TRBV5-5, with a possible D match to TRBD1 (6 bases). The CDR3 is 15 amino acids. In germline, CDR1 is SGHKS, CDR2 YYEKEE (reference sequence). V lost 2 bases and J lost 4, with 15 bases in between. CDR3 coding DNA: TGTGCCAGCAGCTTATCTGGGGGCGCGGGCTATGGCTACACCTTC. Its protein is CASSLSGGAGYGYTF.

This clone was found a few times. CDR3: CASSLWDSSNQPQHF. The CDR3, as DNA: TGCGCCAGCAGCCTCTGGGACAGTAGCAATCAGCCCCAGCATTTT. J is TRBJ1-5 and V is TRBV5-1, with TRBD1 matching 7 bases. V trimming: 4 bases; J trimming: 0 bases; junction bases outside the gene matches: 4. The CDR3 totals 15 residues. In germline, CDR1 is SGHRS, CDR2 YFSETQ.

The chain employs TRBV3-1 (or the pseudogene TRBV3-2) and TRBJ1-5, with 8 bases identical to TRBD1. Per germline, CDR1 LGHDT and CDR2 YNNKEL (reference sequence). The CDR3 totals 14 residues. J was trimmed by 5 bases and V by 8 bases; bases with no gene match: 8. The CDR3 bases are TGTGCCAGCGCGACCGGACAGGGTTATCAGCCCCAGCATTTT. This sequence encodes CASATGQGYQPQHF.

The CDR3 spells CASSLTPGTYEQYF. The CDR3, as DNA: TGTGCCAGCAGCTTAACACCGGGAACCTACGAGCAGTACTTC. The chain joins TRBV7-3 to TRBJ2-7; D perhaps matches TRBD2 (5 bases). From germline, CDR1 is SGHTA and CDR2 FQGTGA. Trimming took 0 bases from V and 2 from J, leaving 8 bases between them. The CDR3 covers 14 residues.

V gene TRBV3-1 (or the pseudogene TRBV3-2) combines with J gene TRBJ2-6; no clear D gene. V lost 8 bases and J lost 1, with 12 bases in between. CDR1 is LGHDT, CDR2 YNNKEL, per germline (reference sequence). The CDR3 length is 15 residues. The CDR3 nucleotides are TGTGCCAGCTCCTCTCGGAGATCTGGGGCCAACGTCCTGACTTTC. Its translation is CASSSRRSGANVLTF.

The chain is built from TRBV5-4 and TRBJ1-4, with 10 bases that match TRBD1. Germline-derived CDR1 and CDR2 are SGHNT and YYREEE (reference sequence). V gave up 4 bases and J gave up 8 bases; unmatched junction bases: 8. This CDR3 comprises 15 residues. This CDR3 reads CASSQAGTGVEKLFF. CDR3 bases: TGTGCCAGCAGCCAGGCCGGGACAGGGGTAGAAAAACTGTTTTTT.

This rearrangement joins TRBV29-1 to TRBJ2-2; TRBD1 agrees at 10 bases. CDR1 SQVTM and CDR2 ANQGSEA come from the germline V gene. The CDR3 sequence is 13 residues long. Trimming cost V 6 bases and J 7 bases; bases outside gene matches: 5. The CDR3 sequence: CSVRQGAGGELFF. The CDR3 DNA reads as TGCAGCGTCAGACAGGGGGCGGGCGGGGAGCTGTTTTTT.

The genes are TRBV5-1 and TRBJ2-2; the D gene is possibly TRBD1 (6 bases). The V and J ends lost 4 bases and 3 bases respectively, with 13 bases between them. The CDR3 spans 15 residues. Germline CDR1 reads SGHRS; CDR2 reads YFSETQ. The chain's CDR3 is CASSTWTDYTGELFF. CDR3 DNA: TGCGCCAGCAGCACATGGACAGACTACACCGGGGAGCTGTTTTTT.

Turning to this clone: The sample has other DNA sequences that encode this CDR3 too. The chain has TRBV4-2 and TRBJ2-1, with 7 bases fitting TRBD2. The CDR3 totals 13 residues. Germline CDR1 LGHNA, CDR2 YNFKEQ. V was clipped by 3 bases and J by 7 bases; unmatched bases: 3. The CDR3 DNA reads TGTGCCAGCAGCCACGGGGGGAGGAATGAGCAGTTCTTC. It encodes CASSHGGRNEQFF.

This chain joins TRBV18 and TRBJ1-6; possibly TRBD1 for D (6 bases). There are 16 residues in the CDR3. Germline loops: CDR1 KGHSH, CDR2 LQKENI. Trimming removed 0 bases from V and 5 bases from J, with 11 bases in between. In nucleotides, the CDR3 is TGTGCCAGCTCACCACCGAGGACAGTGAATAATTCACCCCTCCACTTT. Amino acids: CASSPPRTVNNSPLHF. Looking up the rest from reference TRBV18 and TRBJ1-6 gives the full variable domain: NAGVMQNPRHLVRRRGQEARLRCSPMKGHSHVYWYRQLPEEGLKFMVYLQKENIIDESGMPKERFSAEFPKEGPSILRIQQVVRGDSAAYFCASSPPRTVNNSPLHFGNGTRLTVT.

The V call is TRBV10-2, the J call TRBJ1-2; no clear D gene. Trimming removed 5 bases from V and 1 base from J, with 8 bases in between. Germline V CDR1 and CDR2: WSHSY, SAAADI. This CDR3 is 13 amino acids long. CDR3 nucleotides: TGCGCCAGCAGTCAACAGTTTAACTATGGCTACACCTTC. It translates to CASSQQFNYGYTF.

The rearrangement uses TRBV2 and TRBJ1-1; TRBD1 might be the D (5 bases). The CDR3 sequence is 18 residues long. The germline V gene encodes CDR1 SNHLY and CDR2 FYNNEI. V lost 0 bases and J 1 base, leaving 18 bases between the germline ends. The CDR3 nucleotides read TGTGCCAGCAGTGAAGCGTTGGGTCCGGGACTTGGGAACACTGAAGCTTTCTTT. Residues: CASSEALGPGLGNTEAFF.

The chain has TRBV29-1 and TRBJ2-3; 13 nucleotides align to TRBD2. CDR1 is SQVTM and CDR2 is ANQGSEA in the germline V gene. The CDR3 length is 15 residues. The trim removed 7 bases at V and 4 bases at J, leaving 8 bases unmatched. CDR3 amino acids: CSGTLAGGPPDTQYF. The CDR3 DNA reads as TGCAGCGGGACACTAGCGGGGGGGCCGCCAGATACGCAGTATTTT.

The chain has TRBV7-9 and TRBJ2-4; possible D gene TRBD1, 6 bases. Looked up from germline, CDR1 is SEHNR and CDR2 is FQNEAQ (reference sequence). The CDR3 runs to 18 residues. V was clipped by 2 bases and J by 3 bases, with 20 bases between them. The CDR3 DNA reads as TGTGCCAGCAGCTTAACTTTTGGGCCCGAGGGGGTCAAAAACATTCAGTACTTC. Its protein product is CASSLTFGPEGVKNIQYF.

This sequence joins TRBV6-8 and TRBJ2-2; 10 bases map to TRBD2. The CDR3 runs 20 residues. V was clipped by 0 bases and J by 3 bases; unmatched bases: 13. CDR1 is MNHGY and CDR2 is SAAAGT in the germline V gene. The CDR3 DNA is TGTGCCAGCAGTTACTCGAGTGGCCTAGCGGGGGAATCGTACACCGGGGAGCTGTTTTTT. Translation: CASSYSSGLAGESYTGELFF.

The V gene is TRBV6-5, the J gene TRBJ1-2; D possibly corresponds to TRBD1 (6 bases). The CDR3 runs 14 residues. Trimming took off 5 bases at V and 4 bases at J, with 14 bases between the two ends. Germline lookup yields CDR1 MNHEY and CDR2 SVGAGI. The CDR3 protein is CASSPRGAVYGYTF. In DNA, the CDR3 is TGTGCCAGCAGTCCTCGGGGGGCCGTCTATGGCTACACCTTC.

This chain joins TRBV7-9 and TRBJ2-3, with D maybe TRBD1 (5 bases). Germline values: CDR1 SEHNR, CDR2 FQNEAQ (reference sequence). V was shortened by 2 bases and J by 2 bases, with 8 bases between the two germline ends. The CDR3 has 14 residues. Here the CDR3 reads CASSLLQDTDTQYF. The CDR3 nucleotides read TGTGCCAGCAGCTTACTACAGGACACAGATACGCAGTATTTT.

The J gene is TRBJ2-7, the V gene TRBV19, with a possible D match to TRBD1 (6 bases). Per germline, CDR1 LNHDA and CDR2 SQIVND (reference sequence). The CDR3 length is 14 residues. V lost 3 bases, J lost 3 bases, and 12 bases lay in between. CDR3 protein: CASSMGAGFYEQYF. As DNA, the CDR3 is TGTGCCAGTAGTATGGGGGCAGGTTTCTACGAGCAGTACTTC.

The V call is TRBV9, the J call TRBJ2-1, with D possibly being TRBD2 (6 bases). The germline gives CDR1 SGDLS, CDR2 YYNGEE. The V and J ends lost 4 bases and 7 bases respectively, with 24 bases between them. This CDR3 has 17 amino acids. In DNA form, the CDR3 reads TGTGCCAGCAGCTTAAACATCAGATATGGGACTGATAATGAGCAGTTCTTC. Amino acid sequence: CASSLNIRYGTDNEQFF.

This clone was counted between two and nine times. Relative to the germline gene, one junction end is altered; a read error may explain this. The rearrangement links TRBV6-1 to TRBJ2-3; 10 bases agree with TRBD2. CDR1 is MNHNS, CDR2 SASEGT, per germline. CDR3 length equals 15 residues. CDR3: CASREVLAGADTQYF. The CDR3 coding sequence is TGTGCCAGCAGAGAAGTCCTAGCGGGAGCAGATACGCAGTATTTT.